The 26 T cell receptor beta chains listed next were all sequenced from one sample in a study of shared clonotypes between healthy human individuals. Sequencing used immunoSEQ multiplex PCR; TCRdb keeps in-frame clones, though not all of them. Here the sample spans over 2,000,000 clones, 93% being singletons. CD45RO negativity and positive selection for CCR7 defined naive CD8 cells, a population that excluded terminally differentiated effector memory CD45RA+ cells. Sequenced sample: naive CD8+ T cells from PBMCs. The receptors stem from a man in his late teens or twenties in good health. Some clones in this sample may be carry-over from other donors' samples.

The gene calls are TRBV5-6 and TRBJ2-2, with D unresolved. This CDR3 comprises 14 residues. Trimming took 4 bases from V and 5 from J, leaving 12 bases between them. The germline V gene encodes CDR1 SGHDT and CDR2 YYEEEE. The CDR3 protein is CASSLARETGELFF. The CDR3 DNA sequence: TGTGCCAGCAGCCTCGCGAGAGAGACCGGGGAGCTGTTTTTT.

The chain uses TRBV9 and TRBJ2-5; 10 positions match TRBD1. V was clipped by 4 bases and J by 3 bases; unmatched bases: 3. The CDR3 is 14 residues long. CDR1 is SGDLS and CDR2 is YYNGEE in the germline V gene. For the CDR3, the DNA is TGTGCCAGCAGCCCCGGGACAGGGGAAGAGACCCAGTACTTC. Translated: CASSPGTGEETQYF.

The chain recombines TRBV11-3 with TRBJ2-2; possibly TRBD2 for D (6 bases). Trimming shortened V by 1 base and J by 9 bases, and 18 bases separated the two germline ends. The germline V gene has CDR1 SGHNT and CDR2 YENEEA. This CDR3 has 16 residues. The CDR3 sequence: CASSLGGDLENRELFF. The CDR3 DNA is TGTGCCAGCAGCTTAGGCGGGGACCTCGAGAACCGGGAGCTGTTTTTT.

The CDR3 DNA reads as TGTGCCAGCAGTTTAAGGGGGCCGTTGCTTACTGAAGCTTTCTTT. It codes for CASSLRGPLLTEAFF. The chain combines TRBV28 with TRBJ1-1, with TRBD1 identical over 7 bases. V was pared by 2 bases and J by 5 bases, with 8 bases of the junction left unmatched. CDR3 size: 15 residues. Germline lookup yields CDR1 MDHEN and CDR2 SYDVKM.

The CDR3 region is CASSLSGIPYEQYF. The CDR3 region has the DNA TGTGCCAGCAGCTTATCCGGGATCCCCTACGAGCAGTACTTC. The rearrangement joins TRBV11-2 to TRBJ2-7; D may be TRBD2 (5 bases). CDR3 length: 14 residues. The germline V gene has CDR1 SGHAT and CDR2 FQNNGV. V was cut by 2 bases and J by 2 bases, with 10 bases left in between.

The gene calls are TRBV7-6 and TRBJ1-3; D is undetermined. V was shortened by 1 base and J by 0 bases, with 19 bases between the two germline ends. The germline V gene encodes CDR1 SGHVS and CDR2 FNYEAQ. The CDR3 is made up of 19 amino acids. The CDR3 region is CASSLDPPEASDSGNTIYF. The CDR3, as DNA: TGTGCCAGCAGCTTAGACCCCCCCGAGGCCAGCGACTCTGGAAACACCATATATTTT.

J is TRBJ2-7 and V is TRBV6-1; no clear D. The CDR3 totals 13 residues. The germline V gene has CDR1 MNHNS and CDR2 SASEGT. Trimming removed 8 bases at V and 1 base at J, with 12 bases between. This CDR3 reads CASGSDGSYEQYF. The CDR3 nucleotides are TGTGCCAGCGGTTCGGACGGTTCCTACGAGCAGTACTTC.

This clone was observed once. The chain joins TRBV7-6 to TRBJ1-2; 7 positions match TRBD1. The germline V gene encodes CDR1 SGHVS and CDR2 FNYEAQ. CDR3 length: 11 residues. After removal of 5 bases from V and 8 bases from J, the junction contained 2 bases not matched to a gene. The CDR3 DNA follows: TGTGCCAGCAGCACGGGACAGGGCTACACCTTC. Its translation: CASSTGQGYTF.

CDR3 amino acids: CSVETVGQALNTEAFF. CDR3 bases: TGCAGCGTTGAAACTGTAGGACAGGCGCTGAACACTGAAGCTTTCTTT. The chain combines TRBV29-1 with TRBJ1-1; 7 bases line up with TRBD1. Germline-derived CDR1 and CDR2 are SQVTM and ANQGSEA. Trimming cost V 2 bases and J 0 bases; bases outside gene matches: 9. The CDR3 is 16 amino acids.

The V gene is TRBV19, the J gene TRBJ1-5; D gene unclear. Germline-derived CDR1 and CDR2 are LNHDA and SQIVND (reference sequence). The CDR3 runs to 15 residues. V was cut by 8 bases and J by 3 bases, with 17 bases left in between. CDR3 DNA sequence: TGTGCCAGTCATATACGGTTAGGGCACAATCAGCCCCAGCATTTT. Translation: CASHIRLGHNQPQHF.

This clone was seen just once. CDR3 coding DNA: TGTGCCAGCAGCTTAGGGGGCGGTGGCTACACCTTC. Its protein product is CASSLGGGGYTF. The gene calls are TRBV7-8 and TRBJ1-2, with D perhaps TRBD1 (5 bases). There are 12 residues in the CDR3. V lost 1 base, J lost 7 bases, and 7 bases lay in between. Germline values: CDR1 SGHVS, CDR2 FQNEAQ.

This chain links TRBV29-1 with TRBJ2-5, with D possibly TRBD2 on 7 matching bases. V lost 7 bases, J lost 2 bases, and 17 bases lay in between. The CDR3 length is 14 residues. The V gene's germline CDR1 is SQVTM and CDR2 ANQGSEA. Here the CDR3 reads CSAEGGGTQETQYF. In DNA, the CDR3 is TGCAGCGCCGAAGGGGGGGGGACGCAAGAGACCCAGTACTTC.

Written as DNA, the CDR3 is TGCGCCAGCATGGGACAGGAATATGGCTACACCTTC. Translated, it gives CASMGQEYGYTF. This sequence joins TRBV5-1 and TRBJ1-2; 8 nucleotides align to TRBD1. This CDR3 is built from 12 residues. Germline-derived CDR1 and CDR2 are SGHRS and YFSETQ. V dropped 6 bases and J dropped 5; count of bases not matched to a gene: 3. Using reference TRBV5-1 and TRBJ1-2 for the parts outside the CDR3, the full variable domain is KAGVTQTPRYLIKTRGQQVTLSCSPISGHRSVSWYQQTPGQGLQFLFEYFSETQRNKGNFPGRFSGRQFSNSRSEMNVSTLELGDSALYLCASMGQEYGYTFGSGTRLTVV.

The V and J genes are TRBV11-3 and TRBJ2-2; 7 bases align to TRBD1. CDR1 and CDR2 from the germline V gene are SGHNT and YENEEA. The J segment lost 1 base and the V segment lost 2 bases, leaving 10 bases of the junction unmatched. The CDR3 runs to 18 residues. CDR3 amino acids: CASSLYPNRGVNTGELFF. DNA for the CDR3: TGTGCCAGCAGCTTATACCCTAACAGGGGAGTGAACACCGGGGAGCTGTTTTTT. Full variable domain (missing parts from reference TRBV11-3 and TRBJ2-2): EAGVVQSPRYKIIEKKQPVAFWCNPISGHNTLYWYLQNLGQGPELLIRYENEEAVDDSQLPKDRFSAERLKGVDSTLKIQPAELGDSAVYLCASSLYPNRGVNTGELFFGEGSRLTVL.

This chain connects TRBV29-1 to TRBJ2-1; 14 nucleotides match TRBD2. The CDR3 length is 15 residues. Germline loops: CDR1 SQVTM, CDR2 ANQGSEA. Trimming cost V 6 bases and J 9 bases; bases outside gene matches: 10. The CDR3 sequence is CSVAGGTSGSPEQFF. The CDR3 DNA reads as TGCAGCGTCGCAGGCGGGACTAGCGGGAGCCCTGAGCAGTTCTTC.

CDR3 sequence reads: CSVGLHSGNTIYF. CDR3 in DNA: TGCAGCGTCGGACTGCACTCTGGAAACACCATATATTTT. J is TRBJ1-3 and V is TRBV29-1, with unresolved D. The CDR3 has 13 residues. CDR1 is SQVTM and CDR2 is ANQGSEA in the germline V gene. V lost 6 bases and J 0 bases, leaving 9 bases between the germline ends.

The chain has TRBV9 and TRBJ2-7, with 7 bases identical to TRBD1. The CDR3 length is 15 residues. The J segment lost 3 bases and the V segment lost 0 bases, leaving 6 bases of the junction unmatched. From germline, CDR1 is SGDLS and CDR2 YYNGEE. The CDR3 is CASSVARDSLYEQYF. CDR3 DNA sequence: TGTGCCAGCAGCGTAGCCCGGGACAGTCTCTACGAGCAGTACTTC.

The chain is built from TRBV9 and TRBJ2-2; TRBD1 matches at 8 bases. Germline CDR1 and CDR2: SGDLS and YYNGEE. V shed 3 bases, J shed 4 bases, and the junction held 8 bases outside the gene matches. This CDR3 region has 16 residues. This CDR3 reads CASSGRQGPSTGELFF. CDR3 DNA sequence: TGTGCCAGCAGCGGCAGACAGGGGCCAAGCACCGGGGAGCTGTTTTTT. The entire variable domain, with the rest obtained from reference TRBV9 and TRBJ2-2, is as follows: DSGVTQTPKHLITATGQRVTLRCSPRSGDLSVYWYQQSLDQGLQFLIQYYNGEERAKGNILERFSAQQFPDLHSELNLSSLELGDSALYFCASSGRQGPSTGELFFGEGSRLTVL.

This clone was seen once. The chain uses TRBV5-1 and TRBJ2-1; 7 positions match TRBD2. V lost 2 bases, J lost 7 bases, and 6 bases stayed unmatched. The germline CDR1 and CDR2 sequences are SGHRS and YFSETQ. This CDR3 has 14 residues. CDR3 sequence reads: CASSLGILANEQFF. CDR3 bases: TGCGCCAGCAGCTTAGGGATACTAGCGAATGAGCAGTTCTTC.

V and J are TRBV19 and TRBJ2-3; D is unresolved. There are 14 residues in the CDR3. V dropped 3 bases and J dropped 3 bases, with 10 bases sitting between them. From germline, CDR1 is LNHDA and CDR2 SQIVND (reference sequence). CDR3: CASSISAVTDTQYF. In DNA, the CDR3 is TGTGCCAGTAGTATTTCGGCAGTGACAGATACGCAGTATTTT.

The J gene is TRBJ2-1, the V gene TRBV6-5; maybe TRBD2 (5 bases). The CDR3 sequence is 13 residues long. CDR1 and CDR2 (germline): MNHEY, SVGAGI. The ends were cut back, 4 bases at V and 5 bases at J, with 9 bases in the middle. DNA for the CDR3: TGTGCCAGCAGTTCCCGGGATGACAATGAGCAGTTCTTC. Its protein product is CASSSRDDNEQFF.

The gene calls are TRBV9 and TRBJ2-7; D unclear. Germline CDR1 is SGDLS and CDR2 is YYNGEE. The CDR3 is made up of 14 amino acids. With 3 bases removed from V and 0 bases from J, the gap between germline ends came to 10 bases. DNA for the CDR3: TGTGCCAGCAGCGCCCCTGCTTCCTCCTACGAGCAGTACTTC. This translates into CASSAPASSYEQYF.

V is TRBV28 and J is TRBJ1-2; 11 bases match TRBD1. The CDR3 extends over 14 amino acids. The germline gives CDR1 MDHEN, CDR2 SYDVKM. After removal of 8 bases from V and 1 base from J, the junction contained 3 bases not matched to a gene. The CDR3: CASWTGGYNYGYTF. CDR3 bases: TGTGCCAGCTGGACAGGGGGCTATAACTATGGCTACACCTTC.

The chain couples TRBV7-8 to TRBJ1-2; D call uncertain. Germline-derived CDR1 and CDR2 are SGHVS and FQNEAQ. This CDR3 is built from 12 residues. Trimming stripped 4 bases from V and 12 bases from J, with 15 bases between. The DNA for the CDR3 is TGTGCCAGCAGCTCAACCTCATTAACCCACACCTTC. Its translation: CASSSTSLTHTF. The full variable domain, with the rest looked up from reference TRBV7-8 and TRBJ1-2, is GAGVSQSPRYKVAKRGQDVALRCDPISGHVSLFWYQQALGQGPEFLTYFQNEAQLDKSGLPSDRFFAERPEGSVSTLKIQRTQQEDSAVYLCASSSTSLTHTFGSGTRLTVV.

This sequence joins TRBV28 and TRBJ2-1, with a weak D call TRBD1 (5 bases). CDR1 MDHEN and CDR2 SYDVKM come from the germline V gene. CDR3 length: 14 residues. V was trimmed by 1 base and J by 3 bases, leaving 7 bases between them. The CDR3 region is CASSLLGRYNEQFF. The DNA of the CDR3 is TGTGCCAGCAGTTTATTGGGGCGCTACAATGAGCAGTTCTTC.

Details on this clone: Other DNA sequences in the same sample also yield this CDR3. The CDR3 spells CASSLAGGELFF. In DNA form, the CDR3 reads TGTGCCAGCAGCTTAGCGGGCGGGGAGCTGTTTTTT. The J gene is TRBJ2-2, the V gene TRBV7-9; D call uncertain. Trimming left V 0 bases short and J 7 bases short, with 3 bases between. This CDR3 region has 12 residues. Germline-derived CDR1 and CDR2 are SEHNR and FQNEAQ (reference sequence).